This T cell receptor (beta chain) emerged from a study of T cells in localized non-small cell lung cancer. The CDR3 runs 16 residues. Germline assignment: CDR1 SQVTM and CDR2 ANQGSEA. Between the trimmed V and J ends, which lost 4 bases and 2 bases, there was a span of 19 bases. The study's findings and limits: Adjacent lung tissue had a median approximately 57 of the top 100 clones found in the tumor. Heterogeneity cannot be ruled out, as sequencing used one tumor region only. Overall survival was longer when the density of T cells in the blood was higher. Clonality of T cells reached its maximum in uninvolved adjacent lung, surpassing tumor.

Measured with immunoSEQ multiplex PCR; TCRdb has only the in-frame clones, and not every one. The sample has some 33,000 clones, around 93% seen once. Regarding this clone: Antigen specificity is unknown.

This TCR was sampled from a man aged 35 to 70 with stage II lung adenocarcinoma. This chain uses TRBV29-1 with TRBJ2-3; D possibly matches TRBD1 or TRBD2 (6 bases each). Sequencing used PBMCs, obtained before any cancer treatment. CDR3 amino acids: CSVVLCGGDTTDTQYF. The CDR3 DNA follows: TGCAGCGTTGTACTGTGCGGCGGGGACACCACAGATACGCAGTATTTT.